A single sample is the source of the 31 T cell receptor beta chains below, sequenced in a study of cytomegalovirus exposure and HLA in healthy donors. 60 Vbeta and 13 Jbeta primers were used in PCR. Using immunoSEQ multiplex PCR, the repertoire was profiled, and TCRdb retains in-frame clones only, with some absent. The sample has more than 95,000 clones, around three quarters seen once. Input material: PBMCs. All receptors come from a woman between 18 and 29 years old in good health and CMV-seropositive.

This clone was seen a few times. CDR3 in amino acids: CASSIQGSNQPQHF. The CDR3 coding sequence is TGTGCCAGCAGCATACAGGGATCGAATCAGCCCCAGCATTTT. The chain is built from TRBV5-4 and TRBJ1-5; possibly TRBD1 for D (6 bases). The CDR3 is 14 amino acids. V gave up 4 bases and J gave up 4 bases, with 12 bases separating them. Looked up from germline, CDR1 is SGHNT and CDR2 is YYREEE (reference sequence).

J is TRBJ1-1 and V is TRBV2; 8 bases agree with TRBD1. Looked up from germline, CDR1 is SNHLY and CDR2 is FYNNEI. The CDR3 has 13 amino acids. V dropped 3 bases and J dropped 4; count of bases not matched to a gene: 1. The CDR3 sequence: CASSETGVTEAFF. The CDR3 DNA is TGTGCCAGCAGTGAGACAGGGGTCACTGAAGCTTTCTTT.

The genes are TRBV19 and TRBJ2-7; 8 bases align to TRBD2. The CDR3 runs 14 residues. Germline loops: CDR1 LNHDA, CDR2 SQIVND (reference sequence). Trimming removed 8 bases from V and 3 bases from J; junction bases left unmatched: 9. This CDR3 is CASARSGGLYEQYF. CDR3 sequence (DNA): TGTGCCAGTGCAAGGTCGGGGGGGCTCTACGAGCAGTACTTC.

A remark on this clone: An end of the junction does not agree with germline; a read error may underlie this. V and J are TRBV25-1 and TRBJ2-7; 10 nucleotides match TRBD1. From germline, CDR1 is MGHDK and CDR2 SYGVNS. There are 14 residues in the CDR3. The CDR3 here is CAGSPGTGAYEQYF. In DNA form, the CDR3 reads TGTGCCGGCAGCCCCGGGACAGGGGCGTACGAGCAGTACTTC.

This clone showed up just once. The V call is TRBV5-6, the J call TRBJ2-7; possible D gene TRBD1, 5 bases. This CDR3 comprises 13 residues. V was shortened by 4 bases and J by 2 bases, with 10 bases between the two germline ends. CDR1 and CDR2 (germline): SGHDT, YYEEEE. CDR3 DNA: TGTGCCAGCAGCAGCAGGGTCCCCTACGAGCAGTACTTC. It codes for CASSSRVPYEQYF. The whole variable domain, filled in from reference TRBV5-6 and TRBJ2-7, reads DAGVTQSPTHLIKTRGQQVTLRCSPKSGHDTVSWYQQALGQGPQFIFQYYEEEERQRGNFPDRFSGHQFPNYSSELNVNALLLGDSALYLCASSSRVPYEQYFGPGTRLTVT.

This sequence joins TRBV6-1 and TRBJ2-1, with D maybe TRBD2 (5 bases). This CDR3 spans 15 amino acids. Germline assignment: CDR1 MNHNS and CDR2 SASEGT. Between the trimmed V and J ends, which lost 3 bases and 1 base, there was a span of 10 bases. This CDR3 is CASSEGAGSYNEQFF. The CDR3 region has the DNA TGTGCCAGCAGTGAGGGAGCAGGATCCTACAATGAGCAGTTCTTC.

The chain carries TRBV19 and TRBJ2-1; 7 nucleotides match TRBD2. V was pared by 6 bases and J by 4 bases, with 6 bases of the junction left unmatched. The CDR3 covers 14 residues. Germline CDR1 is LNHDA and CDR2 is SQIVND (reference sequence). CDR3 amino acids: CASRGGSVYNEQFF. The CDR3 DNA is TGTGCCAGTAGGGGCGGGAGTGTGTACAATGAGCAGTTCTTC.

This clone appeared once. The chain employs TRBV10-1 and TRBJ1-1; D gene unclear. The germline CDR1 and CDR2 sequences are WNHNN and SYGVQD (reference sequence). Deletions cut 6 bases from V and 9 bases from J, with 14 bases between. The CDR3 totals 12 residues. Here the CDR3 DNA reads TGCGCCAGCAGCTCCGGACTACGCCAAGCTTTCTTT. Amino acid sequence: CASSSGLRQAFF.

The V gene is TRBV25-1, the J gene TRBJ2-2; 9 bases are shared with TRBD1. The CDR3 spans 16 residues. The germline gives CDR1 MGHDK, CDR2 SYGVNS. With V trimmed by 2 bases and J by 7 bases, 8 bases remained unmatched. The CDR3 spells CASSEVTGTGIGELFF. The CDR3 DNA reads as TGTGCCAGCAGTGAAGTTACCGGGACAGGGATCGGGGAGCTGTTTTTT.

The rearrangement joins TRBV4-1 to TRBJ2-1, with TRBD2 matching 9 bases. V was pared by 0 bases and J by 5 bases, with 8 bases of the junction left unmatched. The CDR3 consists of 17 residues. The V gene's germline CDR1 is MGHRA and CDR2 YSYEKL. In DNA, the CDR3 is TGCGCCAGCAGCCAAGATCCGTTAGCGGGAGCAAACAATGAGCAGTTCTTC. It yields the protein CASSQDPLAGANNEQFF.

This sequence joins TRBV19 and TRBJ2-1, with D possibly being TRBD2 (6 bases). The germline V gene encodes CDR1 LNHDA and CDR2 SQIVND (reference sequence). V dropped 7 bases and J dropped 6 bases, with 16 bases sitting between them. This CDR3 is 14 amino acids long. The CDR3 loop reads CASTAFLASNEQFF. In nucleotides, the CDR3 is TGTGCCAGTACCGCCTTCCTAGCGAGCAATGAGCAGTTCTTC.

This chain links TRBV5-1 with TRBJ2-2, with D possibly being TRBD1 (5 bases). Germline CDR1 SGHRS, CDR2 YFSETQ. The CDR3 is 13 amino acids. Trimming cost V 8 bases and J 2 bases, with 10 bases left between them. CDR3 in DNA: TGCGCCAGTTACCAGGGTAACACCGGGGAGCTGTTTTTT. Its protein is CASYQGNTGELFF.

Note on this clone: The same CDR3 arises from other DNA sequences in this sample as well. In DNA, the CDR3 is TGTGCCAGCAGCCTCGGGACTAACCAGATGCAGTATTTT. Protein sequence: CASSLGTNQMQYF. J is TRBJ2-3 and V is TRBV7-9; 7 bases agree with TRBD2. Germline CDR1 SEHNR, CDR2 FQNEAQ (reference sequence). This CDR3 is built from 13 residues. The J segment lost 11 bases and the V segment lost 5 bases, leaving 10 bases of the junction unmatched.

V and J are TRBV2 and TRBJ1-4; D uncertain. Per the germline V gene, CDR1 is SNHLY and CDR2 is FYNNEI. With 10 bases removed from V and 8 bases from J, the gap between germline ends came to 17 bases. The CDR3 sequence is 13 residues long. CDR3 region: CATGPKRGEKLFF. As DNA, the CDR3 is TGTGCCACCGGACCAAAGAGAGGGGAAAAACTGTTTTTT.

Here the CDR3 DNA reads TGCGCCAGCAGCCAACCGGGACTAGCATCCTACGAGCAGTACTTC. Amino acids: CASSQPGLASYEQYF. The rearrangement links TRBV5-1 to TRBJ2-5, with TRBD2 matching over 9 bases. The J call may be mistaken, given a closer DNA end match to TRBJ2-7. In germline, CDR1 is SGHRS, CDR2 YFSETQ. CDR3 length equals 15 residues.

V and J are TRBV6-5 and TRBJ1-1; D call uncertain. V lost 0 bases, J lost 6 bases, and 8 bases lay in between. The germline V gene has CDR1 MNHEY and CDR2 SVGAGI. CDR3 length equals 13 residues. The CDR3 loop is CASSYSRWAEAFF. In DNA form, the CDR3 reads TGTGCCAGCAGTTACTCGAGGTGGGCTGAAGCTTTCTTT.

V and J are TRBV14 and TRBJ2-7; the D is unclear. CDR3 length equals 16 residues. Germline V CDR1 and CDR2: SGHDN, FVKESK. The V end lost 4 bases, the J end lost 6 bases, and 22 bases lay between the germline ends. The CDR3 here is CASSLLRVSMSIEQYF. The CDR3 coding sequence is TGTGCCAGCAGCCTACTTCGGGTTTCTATGAGCATCGAGCAGTACTTC. The full variable domain, rest sourced from reference TRBV14 and TRBJ2-7, is EAGVTQFPSHSVIEKGQTVTLRCDPISGHDNLYWYRRVMGKEIKFLLHFVKESKQDESGMPNNRFLAERTGGTYSTLKVQPAELEDSGVYFCASSLLRVSMSIEQYFGPGTRLTVT.

A note on this clone: The same CDR3 is also encoded by other DNA sequences in this sample. The V gene is TRBV6-5, the J gene TRBJ1-1; D ambiguous. Germline V gene sequence: CDR1 MNHEY, CDR2 SVGAGI. The V end lost 0 bases, the J end lost 1 base, and 3 bases lay between the germline ends. The CDR3 runs 13 residues. The CDR3 DNA sequence: TGTGCCAGCAGTTACTCAGCGAACACTGAAGCTTTCTTT. Translating it yields CASSYSANTEAFF.

There are a few counts of this clone. The chain has TRBV29-1 and TRBJ2-7, with D perhaps matching TRBD1 (6 bases). Germline CDR1 is SQVTM and CDR2 is ANQGSEA. CDR3 length: 13 amino acids. Trimming took off 6 bases at V and 2 bases at J, with 14 bases between the two ends. In DNA, the CDR3 is TGCAGCGTCCAGACAGGATCCGCCTACGAGCAGTACTTC. This encodes CSVQTGSAYEQYF.

The CDR3 nucleotides are TGTGCCAGCAGCCCTCACTATGGCTACACCTTC. Translated: CASSPHYGYTF. The chain is built from TRBV7-6 and TRBJ1-2; D ambiguous. Between the trimmed V and J ends, which lost 5 bases and 3 bases, there was a span of 4 bases. The CDR3 totals 11 residues. The V gene's germline CDR1 is SGHVS and CDR2 FNYEAQ.

The chain has TRBV12-5 and TRBJ2-1; 8 bases are a match to TRBD2. J gave up 0 bases and V 2 bases, and 3 bases lay outside the gene matches. Germline V gene lookup returns CDR1 LGHNT and CDR2 FRNRAP. The CDR3 contains 16 residues. The CDR3 protein is CASGLRLASSYNEQFF. The CDR3 region has the DNA TGTGCTAGTGGTTTGAGACTAGCGAGCTCCTACAATGAGCAGTTCTTC. Supplemented by reference TRBV12-5 and TRBJ2-1, the full variable domain reads DARVTQTPRHKVTEMGQEVTMRCQPILGHNTVFWYRQTMMQGLELLAYFRNRAPLDDSGMPKDRFSAEMPDATLATLKIQPSEPRDSAVYFCASGLRLASSYNEQFFGPGTRLTVL.

The J gene is TRBJ1-2, the V gene TRBV5-1; D is ambiguous. V shed 0 bases and J shed 2 bases, with 8 bases lying between them. The V gene's germline CDR1 is SGHRS and CDR2 YFSETQ. This CDR3 spans 14 amino acids. CDR3: CASSLELGNYGYTF. The CDR3 DNA is TGCGCCAGCAGCTTGGAACTAGGGAACTATGGCTACACCTTC. Supplemented by reference TRBV5-1 and TRBJ1-2, the full variable domain reads KAGVTQTPRYLIKTRGQQVTLSCSPISGHRSVSWYQQTPGQGLQFLFEYFSETQRNKGNFPGRFSGRQFSNSRSEMNVSTLELGDSALYLCASSLELGNYGYTFGSGTRLTVV.

The chain uses TRBV10-3 and TRBJ2-7; 7 bases fit TRBD2. Germline V gives CDR1 ENHRY, CDR2 SYGVKD. The CDR3 is made up of 16 amino acids. The ends lost 6 bases at V and 0 bases at J; junction bases unmatched: 11. CDR3: CAIRLNSGSSSYEQYF. The CDR3 nucleotides read TGTGCCATCAGACTTAATAGCGGGTCCAGCTCCTACGAGCAGTACTTC.

V is TRBV20-1 and J is TRBJ2-3; no reliable D call. CDR1 is DFQATT and CDR2 is SNEGSKA in the germline V gene (reference sequence). V lost 5 bases and J lost 3, with 3 bases in between. This CDR3 comprises 10 residues. CDR3 DNA sequence: TGCAGTGCTTCGACAGATACGCAGTATTTT. Protein sequence: CSASTDTQYF.

The chain carries TRBV6-5 and TRBJ1-1, with 9 bases lining up with TRBD1. V was pared by 0 bases and J by 8 bases, with 4 bases of the junction left unmatched. Germline assignment: CDR1 MNHEY and CDR2 SVGAGI. The CDR3 totals 14 residues. The CDR3 region has the DNA TGTGCCAGCAGTTACTCTTTTGACAGGGGGGAAGCTTTCTTT. Translated: CASSYSFDRGEAFF.

This clone was seen only a few times. The gene calls are TRBV30 and TRBJ1-3, with 8 bases lining up with TRBD1. The germline CDR1 and CDR2 sequences are GTSNPN and SVGIG (reference sequence). The V and J ends lost 1 base and 4 bases, in that order; junction bases with no gene match: 0. The CDR3 is 13 amino acids. CDR3: CAWSGTGGNTIYF. The CDR3 bases are TGTGCCTGGAGTGGGACAGGGGGAAACACCATATATTTT.

This clone was recorded only once. The chain couples TRBV7-8 to TRBJ2-1, with D perhaps TRBD2 (5 bases). The CDR3 is made up of 12 amino acids. Germline values: CDR1 SGHVS, CDR2 FQNEAQ. The V end was cut by 5 bases, the J end by 11 bases, with 13 bases between. This chain's CDR3 is CASSQPTTKQFF. The CDR3 bases are TGTGCCAGCAGCCAACCGACTACCAAGCAGTTCTTC.

The rearrangement joins TRBV27 to TRBJ1-1; 11 positions agree with TRBD1. This CDR3 is built from 14 residues. Germline CDR1 reads MNHEY; CDR2 reads SMNVEV (reference sequence). The V segment lost 5 bases and the J segment 7 bases; nucleotides outside the gene matches: 6. The CDR3 loop is CASSAGTGGFEAFF. The CDR3, as DNA: TGTGCCAGCAGTGCCGGGACAGGGGGGTTTGAAGCTTTCTTT.

This clone was picked up one time. The gene calls are TRBV28 and TRBJ1-1, with D perhaps TRBD1 (5 bases). Germline values: CDR1 MDHEN, CDR2 SYDVKM. The CDR3 is 14 residues long. Trimming removed 3 bases from V and 3 bases from J, with 11 bases in between. CDR3 sequence: CASSFIRGDTEAFF. The CDR3 DNA follows: TGTGCCAGCAGTTTTATCCGGGGGGACACTGAAGCTTTCTTT.

This chain links TRBV29-1 with TRBJ2-5; the match to TRBD2 covers 8 bases. Germline V CDR1 and CDR2: SQVTM, ANQGSEA. V was clipped by 6 bases and J by 4 bases; unmatched bases: 10. The CDR3 has 14 residues. This CDR3 reads CSVASRLARETQYF. CDR3 in DNA: TGCAGCGTCGCGTCTAGACTAGCGAGAGAGACCCAGTACTTC.

Turning to this clone: The junction departs from the called germline gene at one end, perhaps through a read error. The genes are TRBV7-7 and TRBJ2-3, with a possible D match to TRBD2 (5 bases). This CDR3 contains 14 residues. Per germline, CDR1 SSHAT and CDR2 FNYEAQ (reference sequence). In nucleotides, the CDR3 is TGTGCTAGCAGCTTGGGGAGTGGCACAGATACGCAGTATTTT. It codes for CASSLGSGTDTQYF.